This section outlines one T cell receptor beta chain sequence together with its context. Germline V gene lookup returns CDR1 SGDLS and CDR2 YYNGEE. CDR3 size: 15 residues. Trimming removed 2 bases from V and 8 bases from J; junction bases left unmatched: 12. The data stem from a study of shared clonotypes between healthy human individuals. The assay was immunoSEQ multiplex PCR, and TCRdb's table has in-frame clones only and misses some. There are about 2.4 million clones in the sample; more than 80% occur only once, and about 0.13% lies in the top ten. The chain has TRBV9 and TRBJ2-7; 8 positions match TRBD2. Sample: naive CD4+ T cells sorted from blood. Regarding subset: CD45RA+ positively selected. The clonotype comes from a man younger than 30 in good health. The CDR3 loop reads CASSVGGGTLLKQYF. In DNA, the CDR3 is TGTGCCAGCAGCGTCGGGGGGGGCACCTTGTTGAAGCAGTACTTC.